One and the same sample provided the 23 T cell receptor beta chains below, sequenced in a study of blood T cell repertoires in COVID-19. The table came from immunoSEQ multiplex PCR; TCRdb's copy has only in-frame clones and leaves some out. The sample holds almost 400,000 clones; about 89% are singletons and the top ten take under 3%. The material sequenced was peripheral blood. These receptors were taken from an older woman with COVID-19, enrolled during active disease.

The gene calls are TRBV7-3 and TRBJ1-6; D is perhaps TRBD1 (6 bases). CDR3 length: 14 residues. The germline CDR1 and CDR2 sequences are SGHTA and FQGTGA. V was pared by 5 bases and J by 11 bases, with 16 bases between. CDR3 DNA sequence: TGTGCCAGCAGCCCCGCAGCAGGGGCGACACCCCTCCACTTT. This sequence encodes CASSPAAGATPLHF.

The chain links TRBV20-1 to TRBJ1-1; 7 bases line up with TRBD1. Trimming cost V 3 bases and J 5 bases; bases outside gene matches: 0. Germline values: CDR1 DFQATT, CDR2 SNEGSKA (reference sequence). The CDR3 is 11 amino acids. The CDR3: CSARTGTEAFF. The CDR3 DNA sequence: TGCAGTGCTAGGACAGGGACTGAAGCTTTCTTT.

The chain employs TRBV24-1 and TRBJ1-1; possibly TRBD1 for D (6 bases). Trimming shortened V by 5 bases and J by 7 bases, and 16 bases separated the two germline ends. This CDR3 is built from 14 residues. Germline CDR1 reads KGHDR; CDR2 reads SFDVKD. CDR3 residues: CATSASRQAGEAFF. Here the CDR3 DNA reads TGTGCCACCAGTGCCTCCCGACAGGCAGGTGAAGCTTTCTTT.

This chain links TRBV19 with TRBJ2-3; TRBD2 aligns across 10 bases. The CDR3 is 15 residues long. Germline V gives CDR1 LNHDA, CDR2 SQIVND (reference sequence). The junction had 6 bases not matched to a gene; V was cut back by 6 bases and J by 3 bases. CDR3 sequence: CASSPLAGVTDTQYF. CDR3 nucleotides: TGTGCCAGTAGCCCTCTAGCGGGGGTGACAGATACGCAGTATTTT.

The chain's CDR3 is CASSYLGQTQAFF. The CDR3 coding sequence is TGTGCCAGCAGTTACTTAGGACAGACCCAAGCTTTCTTT. The rearrangement uses TRBV6-5 and TRBJ1-1; D is perhaps TRBD1 (6 bases). Germline assignment: CDR1 MNHEY and CDR2 SVGAGI. Trimming stripped 1 base from V and 9 bases from J, with 12 bases between. The CDR3 has 13 amino acids.

The chain links TRBV19 to TRBJ1-1, with TRBD1 matching 9 bases. Germline-derived CDR1 and CDR2 are LNHDA and SQIVND (reference sequence). Unmatched junction bases numbered 1, after V lost 6 bases and J lost 2 bases. This CDR3 spans 13 amino acids. The CDR3 DNA sequence: TGTGCCAGTAGACAGGGGGCTAACACTGAAGCTTTCTTT. Translation gives CASRQGANTEAFF. Drawing the rest from reference TRBV19 and TRBJ1-1, the complete variable domain is DGGITQSPKYLFRKEGQNVTLSCEQNLNHDAMYWYRQDPGQGLRLIYYSQIVNDFQKGDIAEGYSVSREKKESFPLTVTSAQKNPTAFYLCASRQGANTEAFFGQGTRLTVV.

This clone was detected only a few times. This chain uses TRBV7-9 with TRBJ1-2; 7 nucleotides agree with TRBD1. The CDR3 is made up of 14 amino acids. The germline CDR1 and CDR2 sequences are SEHNR and FQNEAQ (reference sequence). The V and J ends lost 1 base and 5 bases, in that order; junction bases with no gene match: 4. The CDR3 here is CASSLEAGGYGYTF. CDR3 in DNA: TGTGCCAGCAGCTTAGAGGCAGGGGGTTATGGCTACACCTTC.

The CDR3 is CATSDSRKGGNQPQHF. The CDR3 nucleotides read TGTGCCACCAGTGATTCGCGTAAGGGGGGCAATCAGCCCCAGCATTTT. The chain combines TRBV24-1 with TRBJ1-5; possible D gene TRBD1, 6 bases. V lost 2 bases to trimming and J lost 2 bases, with 12 bases between them. The CDR3 consists of 16 residues. The V gene's germline CDR1 is KGHDR and CDR2 SFDVKD.

The rearrangement links TRBV30 to TRBJ1-4; the D is unclear. Per the germline V gene, CDR1 is GTSNPN and CDR2 is SVGIG (reference sequence). With 1 base removed from V and 8 bases from J, the gap between germline ends came to 14 bases. There are 14 residues in the CDR3. The CDR3 DNA is TGTGCCTGGAGTGGACTTCCCGATGGGGAAAAACTGTTTTTT. Encoded protein: CAWSGLPDGEKLFF.

The chain recombines TRBV5-5 with TRBJ2-3; D might be TRBD1 (5 bases). Trimming stripped 0 bases from V and 2 bases from J, with 13 bases between. The germline CDR1 and CDR2 sequences are SGHKS and YYEKEE (reference sequence). This CDR3 comprises 16 residues. The CDR3 DNA reads as TGTGCCAGCAGCTTGGTATCAGGGCGAGTCACAGATACGCAGTATTTT. Its translation is CASSLVSGRVTDTQYF.

In this sample, this clone turned up a few times. The chain has TRBV11-2 and TRBJ2-7; 8 bases match TRBD2. V lost 0 bases to trimming and J lost 2 bases; unmatched junction nucleotides: 9. The CDR3 length is 17 residues. Germline CDR1 is SGHAT and CDR2 is FQNNGV. DNA of the CDR3: TGTGCCAGCAGCTTAGATCGAGGTAGCGGGGAAACCTACGAGCAGTACTTC. Amino acids: CASSLDRGSGETYEQYF.

This clone has just one count. This chain joins TRBV9 and TRBJ2-1; 8 bases line up with TRBD1. J was trimmed by 4 bases and V by 4 bases; bases with no gene match: 7. The CDR3 is made up of 15 amino acids. CDR1 and CDR2 from the germline V gene are SGDLS and YYNGEE. The CDR3 reads CASSFRQGRYNEQFF. The CDR3 DNA reads as TGTGCCAGCAGCTTTCGACAGGGGAGGTACAATGAGCAGTTCTTC.

This clone is a singleton in its sample. V usage is TRBV6-5 and J usage is TRBJ2-2; a possible D gene is TRBD1 (6 bases). V shed 10 bases and J shed 3 bases, with 12 bases lying between them. The V gene's germline CDR1 is MNHEY and CDR2 SVGAGI. The CDR3 covers 13 residues. DNA of the CDR3: TGTGCCATTTTGGGACAAGACACCGGGGAGCTGTTTTTT. Encoded protein: CAILGQDTGELFF.

V and J are TRBV19 and TRBJ2-1; D remains unclear. V gave up 3 bases and J gave up 7 bases, with 13 bases separating them. CDR1 and CDR2 (germline): LNHDA, SQIVND (reference sequence). This CDR3 is built from 14 residues. CDR3 amino acids: CASSMVGASNEQFF. CDR3 in DNA: TGTGCCAGTAGTATGGTAGGAGCATCAAATGAGCAGTTCTTC. Using reference TRBV19 and TRBJ2-1 for the parts outside the CDR3, the full variable domain is DGGITQSPKYLFRKEGQNVTLSCEQNLNHDAMYWYRQDPGQGLRLIYYSQIVNDFQKGDIAEGYSVSREKKESFPLTVTSAQKNPTAFYLCASSMVGASNEQFFGPGTRLTVL.

This clone was detected only a few times. The V call is TRBV7-9, the J call TRBJ1-2; 10 bases align to TRBD1. The CDR3 contains 13 residues. The J segment lost 8 bases and the V segment lost 6 bases, leaving 6 bases of the junction unmatched. Germline assignment: CDR1 SEHNR and CDR2 FQNEAQ (reference sequence). The CDR3 sequence is CASRDRGPGGYTF. For the CDR3, the DNA is TGTGCCAGCAGAGACAGGGGGCCAGGAGGCTACACCTTC.

This rearrangement joins TRBV19 to TRBJ2-3; 9 nucleotides match TRBD1. The CDR3 is 15 amino acids. Germline V gives CDR1 LNHDA, CDR2 SQIVND (reference sequence). V gave up 6 bases and J gave up 2 bases; unmatched junction bases: 6. CDR3 loop: CASSLQGAVTDTQYF. The CDR3 bases are TGTGCCAGTAGCCTACAGGGGGCGGTCACAGATACGCAGTATTTT.

This clone was detected only a few times. The rearrangement joins TRBV18 to TRBJ1-3, with D unclear. This CDR3 is 14 amino acids long. Trimming removed 4 bases at V and 0 bases at J, with 7 bases between. CDR1 is KGHSH and CDR2 is LQKENI in the germline V gene. Written as DNA, the CDR3 is TGTGCCAGCTCACGCGAGGCCTCTGGAAACACCATATATTTT. Translating it yields CASSREASGNTIYF. Variable domain in full (rest from reference TRBV18 and TRBJ1-3): NAGVMQNPRHLVRRRGQEARLRCSPMKGHSHVYWYRQLPEEGLKFMVYLQKENIIDESGMPKERFSAEFPKEGPSILRIQQVVRGDSAAYFCASSREASGNTIYFGEGSWLTVV.

The chain recombines TRBV5-1 with TRBJ1-1; no definite D call. The V gene lost 3 bases and the J gene lost 4 bases, with 16 bases spanning the gap. Germline lookup yields CDR1 SGHRS and CDR2 YFSETQ. CDR3 size: 15 residues. The CDR3 DNA reads TGCGCCAGCAGCTGGGGTAAACCGGGAGGCACTGAAGCTTTCTTT. Protein: CASSWGKPGGTEAFF. Variable domain in full (rest from reference TRBV5-1 and TRBJ1-1): KAGVTQTPRYLIKTRGQQVTLSCSPISGHRSVSWYQQTPGQGLQFLFEYFSETQRNKGNFPGRFSGRQFSNSRSEMNVSTLELGDSALYLCASSWGKPGGTEAFFGQGTRLTVV.

This clone was seen once. This rearrangement joins TRBV5-1 to TRBJ2-7; TRBD1 or TRBD2 may be the D gene (5 bases each). Deletions cut 4 bases from V and 5 bases from J, with 16 bases between. Germline V gives CDR1 SGHRS, CDR2 YFSETQ. CDR3 size: 14 residues. As DNA, the CDR3 is TGCGCCAGCAGCCTGGGGCTAGCTATCGACGAGCAGTACTTC. Residues: CASSLGLAIDEQYF.

Turning to this clone: At one boundary the junction diverges from the germline segment, which might be a read error. The chain recombines TRBV19 with TRBJ2-7, with D unclear. Germline V gives CDR1 LNHDA, CDR2 SQIVND (reference sequence). The CDR3 is 14 residues long. The CDR3 spells CASSIGSETVSMDF. DNA of the CDR3: TGTGCCAGTAGTATAGGATCGGAAACAGTTTCTATGGACTTC.

The table lists this clone with a count of one. The chain has TRBV19 and TRBJ1-5, with 7 bases matching TRBD1. This CDR3 region has 15 residues. Germline V lookup: CDR1 LNHDA, CDR2 SQIVND (reference sequence). J lost 0 bases, V lost 6 bases, and 5 bases had no gene match. DNA of the CDR3: TGTGCCAGTAGACCCAGGGGGAATAGCAATCAGCCCCAGCATTTT. This translates into CASRPRGNSNQPQHF.

The rearrangement uses TRBV4-1 and TRBJ1-1; 9 nucleotides line up with TRBD1. CDR1 and CDR2 from the germline V gene are MGHRA and YSYEKL. J was trimmed by 5 bases and V by 1 base; bases with no gene match: 5. The CDR3 extends over 15 amino acids. The CDR3 DNA follows: TGCGCCAGCAGCCAAGGGGCGACAGGGGGGACTGAAGCTTTCTTT. Translated: CASSQGATGGTEAFF.

This chain uses TRBV2 with TRBJ1-1; D gene unclear. CDR3 size: 12 residues. Trimming removed 5 bases from V and 4 bases from J, with 8 bases in between. Germline-derived CDR1 and CDR2 are SNHLY and FYNNEI. CDR3 in amino acids: CASSYSSTEAFF. The CDR3 nucleotides read TGTGCCAGCAGTTATTCTAGCACTGAAGCTTTCTTT.